Shown below are 14 T cell receptor beta chains from a single sample sequenced in a study of blood T cell repertoires in COVID-19. Sequencing was performed with immunoSEQ multiplex PCR; in TCRdb, only in-frame clones are kept and a portion is missing. The repertoire holds over 150,000 clones, with approximately 91% as singletons. Sequencing input: peripheral blood. The receptors were gathered from a man aged 18-30 years with COVID-19, enrolled during active disease.

The chain combines TRBV10-3 with TRBJ1-5, with 8 bases aligning to TRBD1. V lost 10 bases to trimming and J lost 0 bases; unmatched junction nucleotides: 5. Germline CDR1 ENHRY, CDR2 SYGVKD. The CDR3 totals 14 residues. As DNA, the CDR3 is TGTGCCACATGGACAGGGTTTAGCAATCAGCCCCAGCATTTT. It encodes CATWTGFSNQPQHF.

The rearrangement joins TRBV5-8 to TRBJ1-1; D is unresolved. Trimming shortened V by 4 bases and J by 5 bases, and 9 bases separated the two germline ends. There are 12 residues in the CDR3. Germline CDR1 and CDR2: SGHTS and YDEGEE. As DNA, the CDR3 is TGTGCCAGCAGCCCGCGAGGAACTGAAGCTTTCTTT. It encodes CASSPRGTEAFF.

This chain links TRBV27 with TRBJ1-1; D possibly corresponds to TRBD1 (5 bases). Looked up from germline, CDR1 is MNHEY and CDR2 is SMNVEV (reference sequence). V shed 7 bases and J shed 3 bases, with 12 bases lying between them. The CDR3 covers 13 residues. In nucleotides, the CDR3 is TGTGCCAGCACCGTACGGGGGTACACTGAAGCTTTCTTT. It translates to CASTVRGYTEAFF.

The chain has TRBV11-2 and TRBJ2-2; 8 bases fit TRBD1. V was pared by 5 bases and J by 4 bases, with 15 bases of the junction left unmatched. Germline V gives CDR1 SGHAT, CDR2 FQNNGV. This CDR3 has 18 amino acids. The CDR3 region has the DNA TGTGCCAGCAGCCGTATAGATCGCAGGGGGCTCGGCACCGGGGAGCTGTTTTTT. Its protein product is CASSRIDRRGLGTGELFF.

This chain links TRBV6-5 with TRBJ2-7; D is ambiguous. CDR3 length: 13 residues. The V and J ends lost 0 bases and 1 base respectively, with 4 bases between them. CDR1 and CDR2 from the germline V gene are MNHEY and SVGAGI. CDR3 in amino acids: CASSYSGSYEQYF. The CDR3 coding sequence is TGTGCCAGCAGTTACTCCGGGTCCTACGAGCAGTACTTC.

This rearrangement joins TRBV19 to TRBJ2-7, with TRBD2 matching 7 bases. CDR3 length equals 15 residues. V trimming: 3 bases; J trimming: 0 bases; junction bases outside the gene matches: 5. Germline CDR1 reads LNHDA; CDR2 reads SQIVND (reference sequence). The CDR3 nucleotides read TGTGCCAGTAGTATGGGTAGCGGGTACTCCTACGAGCAGTACTTC. It codes for CASSMGSGYSYEQYF. The variable domain in full, with the rest retrieved from reference TRBV19 and TRBJ2-7, is DGGITQSPKYLFRKEGQNVTLSCEQNLNHDAMYWYRQDPGQGLRLIYYSQIVNDFQKGDIAEGYSVSREKKESFPLTVTSAQKNPTAFYLCASSMGSGYSYEQYFGPGTRLTVT.

This chain connects TRBV7-8 to TRBJ2-7; no reliable D call. Trimming took 1 base from V and 5 from J, leaving 6 bases between them. The germline gives CDR1 SGHVS, CDR2 FQNEAQ. This CDR3 has 12 residues. For the CDR3, the DNA is TGTGCCAGCAGCTTAGGTAACAACGAGCAGTACTTC. Translating gives CASSLGNNEQYF.

The gene calls are TRBV11-2 and TRBJ2-7; 11 bases map to TRBD2. V was pared by 2 bases and J by 0 bases, with 0 bases of the junction left unmatched. The CDR3 has 15 amino acids. Per the germline V gene, CDR1 is SGHAT and CDR2 is FQNNGV. The CDR3 region is CASSLLAGGSYEQYF. In DNA form, the CDR3 reads TGTGCCAGCAGCTTACTAGCGGGAGGCTCCTACGAGCAGTACTTC.

J is TRBJ2-2 and V is TRBV13; 12 bases are a match to TRBD2. Germline V lookup: CDR1 PRHDT, CDR2 FYEKMQ (reference sequence). Trimming cost V 5 bases and J 7 bases; bases outside gene matches: 8. The CDR3 length is 16 residues. CDR3 sequence: CASSPRTSGKVGELFF. The CDR3 coding sequence is TGTGCCAGCAGCCCCAGGACTAGCGGGAAGGTCGGGGAGCTGTTTTTT.

V is TRBV27 and J is TRBJ1-3; D not resolved. The V and J ends lost 4 bases and 3 bases respectively, with 10 bases between them. This CDR3 comprises 14 residues. Germline V gives CDR1 MNHEY, CDR2 SMNVEV (reference sequence). The CDR3 region has the DNA TGTGCCAGCAGTTCCGTAGGCGGTGGAAACACCATATATTTT. Encoded protein: CASSSVGGGNTIYF.

The chain combines TRBV27 with TRBJ2-7, with a possible D match to TRBD1 (5 bases). The V and J ends lost 2 bases and 6 bases respectively, with 17 bases between them. Germline V gives CDR1 MNHEY, CDR2 SMNVEV (reference sequence). The CDR3 covers 15 residues. CDR3 DNA sequence: TGTGCCAGCAGTTTAATTGCTGGGGCGGCCTCCGAGCAGTACTTC. It specifies CASSLIAGAASEQYF.

J is TRBJ2-1 and V is TRBV4-3; TRBD2 matches 12 bases. Trimming took 4 bases from V and 7 from J; bases not matched to a gene: 11. The CDR3 totals 17 residues. Germline V CDR1 and CDR2: LGHNA, YSLEER. In nucleotides, the CDR3 is TGCGCCAGCAGCCCTGGGTGGGCTAGCGGGAGGGGGAATGAGCAGTTCTTC. It codes for CASSPGWASGRGNEQFF.

The chain employs TRBV29-1 and TRBJ1-1; a possible D gene is TRBD1 (6 bases). Germline V gene sequence: CDR1 SQVTM, CDR2 ANQGSEA. This CDR3 contains 14 residues. V dropped 5 bases and J dropped 1 base, with 14 bases sitting between them. The CDR3 DNA sequence: TGCAGCGTTATTCGCAGGGGCTGGAACACTGAAGCTTTCTTT. Protein sequence: CSVIRRGWNTEAFF.

This clone showed up just once. The rearrangement links TRBV6-2 or TRBV6-3 to TRBJ2-7; a weak D match, TRBD1 (6 bases). This CDR3 is built from 14 residues. V lost 6 bases and J 3 bases, leaving 15 bases between the germline ends. The germline V gene encodes CDR1 MNHEY and CDR2 SVGEGT. CDR3 protein: CASSRGTSDYEQYF. CDR3 coding DNA: TGTGCCAGCAGCCGAGGGACATCCGACTACGAGCAGTACTTC.